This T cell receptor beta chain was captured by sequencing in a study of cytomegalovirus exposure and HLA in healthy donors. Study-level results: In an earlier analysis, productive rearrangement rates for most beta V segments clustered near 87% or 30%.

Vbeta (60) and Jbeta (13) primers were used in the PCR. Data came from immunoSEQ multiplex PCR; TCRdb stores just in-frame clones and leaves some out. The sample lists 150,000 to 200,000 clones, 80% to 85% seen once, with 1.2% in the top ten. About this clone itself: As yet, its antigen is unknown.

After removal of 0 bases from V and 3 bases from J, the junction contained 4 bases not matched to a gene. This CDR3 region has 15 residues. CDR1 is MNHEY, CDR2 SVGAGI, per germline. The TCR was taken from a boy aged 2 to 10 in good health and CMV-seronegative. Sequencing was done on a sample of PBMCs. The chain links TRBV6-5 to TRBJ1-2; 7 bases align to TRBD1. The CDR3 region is CASSYSYQGDYGYTF. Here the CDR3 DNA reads TGTGCCAGCAGTTACTCGTACCAGGGGGACTATGGCTACACCTTC.